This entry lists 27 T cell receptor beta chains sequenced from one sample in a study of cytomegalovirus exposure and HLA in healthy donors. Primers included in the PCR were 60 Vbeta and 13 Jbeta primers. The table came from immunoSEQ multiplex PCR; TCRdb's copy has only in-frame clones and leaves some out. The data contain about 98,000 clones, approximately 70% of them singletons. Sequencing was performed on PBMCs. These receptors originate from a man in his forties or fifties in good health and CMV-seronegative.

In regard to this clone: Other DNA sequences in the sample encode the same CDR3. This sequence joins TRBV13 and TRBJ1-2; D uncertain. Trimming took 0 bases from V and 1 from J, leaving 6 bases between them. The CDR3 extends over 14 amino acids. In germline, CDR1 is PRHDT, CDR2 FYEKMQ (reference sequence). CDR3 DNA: TGTGCCAGCAGCTTAGGGACGGGTAACTATGGCTACACCTTC. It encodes CASSLGTGNYGYTF.

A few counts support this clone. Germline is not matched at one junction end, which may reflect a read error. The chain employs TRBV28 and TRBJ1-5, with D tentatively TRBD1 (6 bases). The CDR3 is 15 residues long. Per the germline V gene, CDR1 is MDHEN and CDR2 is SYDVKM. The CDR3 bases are TGTGCCACCAGTTTGTGGACAGACCGCAATCAGCCCCAGCATTTT. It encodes CATSLWTDRNQPQHF.

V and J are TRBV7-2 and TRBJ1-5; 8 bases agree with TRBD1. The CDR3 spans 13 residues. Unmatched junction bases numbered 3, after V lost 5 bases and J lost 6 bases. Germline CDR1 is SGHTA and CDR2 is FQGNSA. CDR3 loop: CASSPDRAQPQHF. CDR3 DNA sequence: TGTGCCAGCAGCCCGGACAGGGCTCAGCCCCAGCATTTT.

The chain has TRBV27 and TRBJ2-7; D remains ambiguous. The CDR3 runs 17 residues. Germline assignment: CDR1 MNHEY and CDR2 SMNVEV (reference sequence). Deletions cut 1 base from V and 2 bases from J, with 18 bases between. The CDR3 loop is CASSLWAWAAGPYEQYF. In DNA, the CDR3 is TGTGCCAGCAGTTTATGGGCATGGGCTGCTGGTCCCTACGAGCAGTACTTC.

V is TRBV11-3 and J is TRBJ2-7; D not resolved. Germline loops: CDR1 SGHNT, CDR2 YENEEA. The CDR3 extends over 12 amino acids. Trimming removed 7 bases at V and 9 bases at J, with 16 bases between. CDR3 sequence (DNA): TGTGCCAGCACCCCACAGCCTCCTACGCAGTACTTC. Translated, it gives CASTPQPPTQYF. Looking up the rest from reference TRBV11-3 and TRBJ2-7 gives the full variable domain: EAGVVQSPRYKIIEKKQPVAFWCNPISGHNTLYWYLQNLGQGPELLIRYENEEAVDDSQLPKDRFSAERLKGVDSTLKIQPAELGDSAVYLCASTPQPPTQYFGPGTRLTVT.

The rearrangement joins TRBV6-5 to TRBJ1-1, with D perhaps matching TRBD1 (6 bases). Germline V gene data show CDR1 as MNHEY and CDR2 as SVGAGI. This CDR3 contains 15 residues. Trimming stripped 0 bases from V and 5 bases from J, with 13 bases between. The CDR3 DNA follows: TGTGCCAGCAGTTACTCGGGCAGGACAGAAACTGAAGCTTTCTTT. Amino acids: CASSYSGRTETEAFF.

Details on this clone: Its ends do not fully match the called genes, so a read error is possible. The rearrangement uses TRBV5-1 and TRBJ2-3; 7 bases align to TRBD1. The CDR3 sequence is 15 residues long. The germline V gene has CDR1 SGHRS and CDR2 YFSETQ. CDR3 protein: CANSFRDSSTDTQYF. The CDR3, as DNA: TGCGCCAACAGCTTCAGGGACAGTAGCACAGATACGCAGTATTTT.

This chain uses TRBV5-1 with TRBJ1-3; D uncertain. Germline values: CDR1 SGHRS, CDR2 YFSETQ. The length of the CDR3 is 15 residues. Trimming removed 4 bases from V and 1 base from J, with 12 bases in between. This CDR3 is CASSPNGGSGNTIYF. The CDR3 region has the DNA TGCGCCAGCAGCCCAAATGGCGGGTCTGGAAACACCATATATTTT.

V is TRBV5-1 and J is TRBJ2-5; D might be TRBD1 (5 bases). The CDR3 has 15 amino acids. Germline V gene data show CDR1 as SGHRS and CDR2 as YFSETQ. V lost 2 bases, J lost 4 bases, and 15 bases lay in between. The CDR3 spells CASSFIGPQGETQYF. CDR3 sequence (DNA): TGCGCCAGCAGCTTTATTGGACCTCAGGGAGAGACCCAGTACTTC.

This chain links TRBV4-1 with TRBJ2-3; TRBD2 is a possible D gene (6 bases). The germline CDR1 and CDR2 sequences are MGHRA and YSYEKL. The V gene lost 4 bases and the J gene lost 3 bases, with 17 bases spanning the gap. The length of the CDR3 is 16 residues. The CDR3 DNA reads TGCGCCAGCAGCCCCCCTGCGCGGGCGGGGACAGATACGCAGTATTTT. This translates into CASSPPARAGTDTQYF.

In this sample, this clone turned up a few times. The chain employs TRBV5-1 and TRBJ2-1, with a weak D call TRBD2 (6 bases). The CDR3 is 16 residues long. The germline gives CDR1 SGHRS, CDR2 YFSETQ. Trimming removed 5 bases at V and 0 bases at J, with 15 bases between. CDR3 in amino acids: CASRWTTESSYNEQFF. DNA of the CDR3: TGCGCCAGCAGGTGGACTACCGAGAGCTCCTACAATGAGCAGTTCTTC.

The CDR3: CASSPAGGSWSYNEQFF. The CDR3 DNA follows: TGTGCCAGCAGCCCCGCGGGTGGATCGTGGTCCTACAATGAGCAGTTCTTC. This chain joins TRBV7-3 and TRBJ2-1; D is possibly TRBD2 (5 bases). V was pared by 5 bases and J by 1 base, with 18 bases between. The CDR3 is 17 amino acids. The germline gives CDR1 SGHTA, CDR2 FQGTGA.

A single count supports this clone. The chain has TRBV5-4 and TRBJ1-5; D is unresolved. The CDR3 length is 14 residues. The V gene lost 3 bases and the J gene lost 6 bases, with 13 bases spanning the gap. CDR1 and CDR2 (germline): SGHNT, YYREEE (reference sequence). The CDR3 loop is CASSSYGRGQPQHF. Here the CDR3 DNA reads TGTGCCAGCAGCTCCTATGGGAGAGGTCAGCCCCAGCATTTT.

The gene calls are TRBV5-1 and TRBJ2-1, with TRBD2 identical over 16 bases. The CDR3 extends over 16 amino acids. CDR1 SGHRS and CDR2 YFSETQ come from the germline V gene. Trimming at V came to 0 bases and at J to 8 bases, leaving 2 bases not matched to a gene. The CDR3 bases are TGCGCCAGCAGCTTGGAAGGGACTAGCGGGAGGGATGAGCAGTTCTTC. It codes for CASSLEGTSGRDEQFF.

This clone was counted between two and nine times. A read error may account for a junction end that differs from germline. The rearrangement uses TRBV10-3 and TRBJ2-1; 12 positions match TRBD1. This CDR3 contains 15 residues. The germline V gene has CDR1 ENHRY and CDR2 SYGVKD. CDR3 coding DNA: TGTGCCAGCAGTGAGGGGACAGGGGGCCACAATGAGCAGTTCTTC. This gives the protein CASSEGTGGHNEQFF.

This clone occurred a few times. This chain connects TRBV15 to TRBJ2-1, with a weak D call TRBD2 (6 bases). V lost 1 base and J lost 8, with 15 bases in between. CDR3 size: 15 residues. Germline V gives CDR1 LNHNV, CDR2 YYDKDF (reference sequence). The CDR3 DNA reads TGTGCCACCAGCAGAGCTCTAACGGGAGCCGATGAGCAGTTCTTC. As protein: CATSRALTGADEQFF.

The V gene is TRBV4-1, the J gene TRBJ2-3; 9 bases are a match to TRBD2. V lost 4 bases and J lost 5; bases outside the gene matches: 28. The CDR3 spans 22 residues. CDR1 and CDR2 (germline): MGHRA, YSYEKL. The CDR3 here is CASSREEAPTPPGRGGLDTQYF. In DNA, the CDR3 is TGCGCCAGCAGCCGAGAAGAGGCCCCCACCCCCCCGGGGCGGGGGGGCCTAGATACGCAGTATTTT.

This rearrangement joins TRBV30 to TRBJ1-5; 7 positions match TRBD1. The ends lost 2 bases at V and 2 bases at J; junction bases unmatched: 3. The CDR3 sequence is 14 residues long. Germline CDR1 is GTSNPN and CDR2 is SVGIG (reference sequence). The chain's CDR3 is CAWSLGQGNQPQHF. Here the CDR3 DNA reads TGTGCCTGGAGTCTTGGACAGGGCAATCAGCCCCAGCATTTT. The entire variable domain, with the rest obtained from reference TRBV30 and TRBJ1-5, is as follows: SQTIHQWPATLVQPVGSPLSLECTVEGTSNPNLYWYRQAAGRGLQLLFYSVGIGQISSEVPQNLSASRPQDRQFILSSKKLLLSDSGFYLCAWSLGQGNQPQHFGDGTRLSIL.

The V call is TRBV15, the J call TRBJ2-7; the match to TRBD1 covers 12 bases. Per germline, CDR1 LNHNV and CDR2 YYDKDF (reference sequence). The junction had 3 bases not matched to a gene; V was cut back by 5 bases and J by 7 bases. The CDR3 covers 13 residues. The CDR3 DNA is TGTGCCACCAGCCGGGACAGGGGGCATGAGCAGTACTTC. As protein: CATSRDRGHEQYF.

The CDR3 DNA reads as TGTGCCAGCAGCCCGCAACCCCCTAGCGAGAGGAATGAGCAGTTCTTC. Protein: CASSPQPPSERNEQFF. V usage is TRBV7-8 and J usage is TRBJ2-1, with a possible D match to TRBD2 (6 bases). The V gene lost 5 bases and the J gene lost 7 bases, with 21 bases spanning the gap. The CDR3 sequence is 16 residues long. The V gene's germline CDR1 is SGHVS and CDR2 FQNEAQ.

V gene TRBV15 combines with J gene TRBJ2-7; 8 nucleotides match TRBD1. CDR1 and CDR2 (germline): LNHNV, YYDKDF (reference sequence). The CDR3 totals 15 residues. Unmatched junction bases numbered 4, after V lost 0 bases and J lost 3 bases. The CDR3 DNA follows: TGTGCCACCAGCAGAGACGCAGGGGGCATCTACGAGCAGTACTTC. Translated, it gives CATSRDAGGIYEQYF. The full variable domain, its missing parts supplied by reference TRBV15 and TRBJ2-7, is DAMVIQNPRYQVTQFGKPVTLSCSQTLNHNVMYWYQQKSSQAPKLLFHYYDKDFNNEADTPDNFQSRRPNTSFCFLDIRSPGLGDTAMYLCATSRDAGGIYEQYFGPGTRLTVT.

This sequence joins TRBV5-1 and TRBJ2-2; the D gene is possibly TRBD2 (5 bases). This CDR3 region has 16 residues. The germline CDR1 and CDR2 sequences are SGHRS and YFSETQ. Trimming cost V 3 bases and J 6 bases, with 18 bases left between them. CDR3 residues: CASSSSDSLGPGELFF. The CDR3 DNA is TGCGCCAGCAGCTCGTCGGACTCGTTAGGTCCCGGGGAGCTGTTTTTT.

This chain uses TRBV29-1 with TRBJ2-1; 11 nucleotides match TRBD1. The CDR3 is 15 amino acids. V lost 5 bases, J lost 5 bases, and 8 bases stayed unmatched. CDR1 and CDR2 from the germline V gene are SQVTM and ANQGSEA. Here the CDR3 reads CSVRRTGGANNEQFF. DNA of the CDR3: TGCAGCGTTCGACGGACAGGGGGCGCTAACAATGAGCAGTTCTTC.

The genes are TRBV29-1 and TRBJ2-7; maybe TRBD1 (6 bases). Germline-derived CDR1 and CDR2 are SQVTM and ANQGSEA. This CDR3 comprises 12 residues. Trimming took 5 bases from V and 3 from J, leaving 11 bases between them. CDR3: CSVNAGDYEQYF. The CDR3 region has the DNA TGCAGCGTTAACGCAGGGGACTACGAGCAGTACTTC.

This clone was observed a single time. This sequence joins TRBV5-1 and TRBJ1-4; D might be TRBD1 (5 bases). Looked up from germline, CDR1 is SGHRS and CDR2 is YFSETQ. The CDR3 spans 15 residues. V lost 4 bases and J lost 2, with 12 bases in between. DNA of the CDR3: TGCGCCAGCAGCGGACAAGGGGCGACTAATGAAAAACTGTTTTTT. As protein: CASSGQGATNEKLFF.

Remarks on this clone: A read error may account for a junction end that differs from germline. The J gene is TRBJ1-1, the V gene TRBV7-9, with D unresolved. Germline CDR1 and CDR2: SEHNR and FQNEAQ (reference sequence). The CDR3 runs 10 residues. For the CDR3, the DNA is TGTTCCAGCAGCGGGGAGAAAGCTTTCTTT. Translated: CSSSGEKAFF.

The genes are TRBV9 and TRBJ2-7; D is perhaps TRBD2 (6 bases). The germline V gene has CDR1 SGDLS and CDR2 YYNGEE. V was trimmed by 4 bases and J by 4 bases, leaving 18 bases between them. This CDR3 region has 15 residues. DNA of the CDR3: TGTGCCAGCAGCCCTATACCCGGGGGTTCTTACGAGCAGTACTTC. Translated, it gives CASSPIPGGSYEQYF.